Listed below are T cell receptor beta chains from one sample, sequenced in a study of shared clonotypes between healthy human individuals. Libraries were prepared by immunoSEQ multiplex PCR; TCRdb keeps only in-frame clonotypes and omits some of them. The table has over 1.5 million clones, 95% to 99% seen once. Sequences were obtained from naive CD4+ T cells sorted from blood. Source of these receptors: a man aged 30 to 39 in good health. Both conserved end residues are part of each CDR3. The D gene is left open where the match is weak. For some rows the clone size is stated as once, few or many, or as a class when expanded; others skip it.

clone_size	v_call	j_call	d_call	cdr3_nt	cdr3_aa
once	TRBV28	TRBJ2-6	.	TGTGCCAGCGCGACTGGGGCCAACGTCCTGACTTTC	CASATGANVLTF
.	TRBV19	TRBJ1-2	.	TGTGCCAGTAGTATAGTGGGTCTAAGGATCTTTGGCTACACCTTC	CASSIVGLRIFGYTF
.	TRBV6-6	TRBJ2-7	.	TGTGCCAGCAGTTACGATCCACAGAAAGCCTACGAGCAGTACTTC	CASSYDPQKAYEQYF
.	TRBV12-5	TRBJ2-1	.	TGTGCTAGTGGTTTGGCCAATGAGCAGTTCTTC	CASGLANEQFF
once	TRBV5-4	TRBJ1-4	.	TGTGCCAGCAGCTTAGAACCAGGGTTAGGTGAAAAACTGTTTTTT	CASSLEPGLGEKLFF
.	TRBV19	TRBJ2-2	TRBD2	TGTGCCACTGGACTAGCGGGAGGGTCTGGCGGGGAGCTGTTTTTT	CATGLAGGSGGELFF
.	TRBV18	TRBJ1-4	.	TGTGCCAGCTCACCAATACCAGGGGATCTATCTGAAAAACTGTTTTTT	CASSPIPGDLSEKLFF
once	TRBV30	TRBJ2-1	.	TGTGCCTGGACCGACACGGAGGACAATGAGCAGTTCTTC	CAWTDTEDNEQFF
once	TRBV7-3	TRBJ2-1	TRBD1	TGTGCCAGCAGCGGTGGGACAGCCTACAATGAGCAGTTCTTC	CASSGGTAYNEQFF
.	TRBV5-5	TRBJ1-5	.	TGTGCCAGCAGCTCCTCCCCAGAGGCGCCCCAGCATTTT	CASSSSPEAPQHF
.	TRBV6-5	TRBJ2-3	.	TGTGCCAGCAGGCCCGACAGTCGAGATACGCAGTATTTT	CASRPDSRDTQYF
once	TRBV7-9	TRBJ2-1	TRBD2	TGTGCCAGCAGCACCCTGGGGACTAGCGGAGGGTCCTACAATGAGCAGTTCTTC	CASSTLGTSGGSYNEQFF
.	TRBV14	TRBJ2-7	.	TGTGCCAGCAGCCACGGGTCCTACACCTACGAGCAGTACTTC	CASSHGSYTYEQYF
.	TRBV5-1	TRBJ1-4	.	TGCGCCAGCAGCTTGTCAGGGAATGAAAAACTGTTTTTT	CASSLSGNEKLFF
.	TRBV28	TRBJ2-1	TRBD1	TGTGCCAGCAGTTTGCGGACAGGGCGGTCTCGGGATGAGCAGTTCTTC	CASSLRTGRSRDEQFF
.	TRBV9	TRBJ1-5	.	TGTGCCAGCAGCGTGGACCCCACCAGGGGTCAGCCCCAGCATTTT	CASSVDPTRGQPQHF
.	TRBV18	TRBJ2-5	.	TGTGCCAGCTCACCATTAGGAGAGACCCAGTACTTC	CASSPLGETQYF
.	TRBV5-1	TRBJ2-5	.	TGCGCCAGCAGCTTACCGACAGGAGAAGGGCTGGAGACCCAGTACTTC	CASSLPTGEGLETQYF
.	TRBV28	TRBJ2-2	.	TGTGCCAGCAGTTTATGGACGACGAACACCGGGGAGCTGTTTTTT	CASSLWTTNTGELFF
.	TRBV5-1	TRBJ2-1	TRBD1	TGCGCCAGCAGCAACGACAGGGCTGGCGAGCAGTTCTTC	CASSNDRAGEQFF
.	TRBV9	TRBJ2-3	TRBD2	TGTGCCAGCAGCGTAGCGGGAGGAACGCAGTATTTT	CASSVAGGTQYF
.	TRBV21-1	TRBJ1-3	.	TGTGCCAGCAGCAAAGTGGCAGGGGGCCCCCACTCTGGAAACACCATATATTTT	CASSKVAGGPHSGNTIYF
.	TRBV7-9	TRBJ2-1	.	TGTGCCAGCAGCTTATGGGCCGGGAGTTGGAATGAGCAGTTCTTC	CASSLWAGSWNEQFF
.	TRBV18	TRBJ2-3	TRBD2	TGTGCCAGCTCACCACCGATTAGGCTAGCGGGAGTTTGGCCTAGACGCACAGATACGCAGTATTTT	CASSPPIRLAGVWPRRTDTQYF
once	TRBV18	TRBJ2-7	TRBD2	TGTGCCAGCTCACCAACGGTGGGACTAGCGGGAGACGAGCAGTACTTC	CASSPTVGLAGDEQYF
.	TRBV13	TRBJ2-1	TRBD2	TGTGCCAGCAGCCCTCGGACTCTAGCGGGAGTCGATGAGCAGTTCTTC	CASSPRTLAGVDEQFF